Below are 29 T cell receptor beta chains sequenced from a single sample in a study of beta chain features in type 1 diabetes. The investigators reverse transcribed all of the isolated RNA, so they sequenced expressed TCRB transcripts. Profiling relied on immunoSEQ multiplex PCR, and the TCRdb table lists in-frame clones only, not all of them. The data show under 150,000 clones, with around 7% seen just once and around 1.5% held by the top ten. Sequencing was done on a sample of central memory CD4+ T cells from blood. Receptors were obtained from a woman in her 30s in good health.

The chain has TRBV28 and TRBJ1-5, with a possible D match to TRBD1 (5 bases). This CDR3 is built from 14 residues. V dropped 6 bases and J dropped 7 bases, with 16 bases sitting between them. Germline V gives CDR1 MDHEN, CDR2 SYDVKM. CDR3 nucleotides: TGTGCCAGCAGCTCTACGGGGGGTTGGCAGCCCCAGCATTTT. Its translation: CASSSTGGWQPQHF. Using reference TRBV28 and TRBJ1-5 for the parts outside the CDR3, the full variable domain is DVKVTQSSRYLVKRTGEKVFLECVQDMDHENMFWYRQDPGLGLRLIYFSYDVKMKEKGDIPEGYSVSREKKERFSLILESASTNQTSMYLCASSSTGGWQPQHFGDGTRLSIL.

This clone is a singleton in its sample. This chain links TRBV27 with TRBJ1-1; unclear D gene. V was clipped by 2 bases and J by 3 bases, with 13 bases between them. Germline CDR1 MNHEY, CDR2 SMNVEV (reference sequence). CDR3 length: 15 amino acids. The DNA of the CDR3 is TGTGCCAGCAGTTTACGGGGAAACGAGGACACTGAAGCTTTCTTT. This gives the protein CASSLRGNEDTEAFF.

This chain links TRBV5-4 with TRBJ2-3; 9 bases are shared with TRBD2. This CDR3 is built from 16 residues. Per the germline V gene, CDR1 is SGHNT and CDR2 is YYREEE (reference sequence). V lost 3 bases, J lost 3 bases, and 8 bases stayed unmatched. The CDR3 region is CASSSVAGAVTDTQYF. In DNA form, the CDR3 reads TGTGCCAGCAGCTCCGTAGCGGGAGCGGTGACAGATACGCAGTATTTT.

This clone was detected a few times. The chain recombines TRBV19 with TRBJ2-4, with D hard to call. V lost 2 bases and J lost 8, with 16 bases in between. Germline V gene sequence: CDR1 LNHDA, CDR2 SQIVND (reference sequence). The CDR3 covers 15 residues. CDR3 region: CASSIFTARRDIQYF. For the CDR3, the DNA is TGTGCCAGTAGTATATTTACGGCGCGACGGGACATTCAGTACTTC. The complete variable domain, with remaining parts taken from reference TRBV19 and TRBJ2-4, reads DGGITQSPKYLFRKEGQNVTLSCEQNLNHDAMYWYRQDPGQGLRLIYYSQIVNDFQKGDIAEGYSVSREKKESFPLTVTSAQKNPTAFYLCASSIFTARRDIQYFGAGTRLSVL.

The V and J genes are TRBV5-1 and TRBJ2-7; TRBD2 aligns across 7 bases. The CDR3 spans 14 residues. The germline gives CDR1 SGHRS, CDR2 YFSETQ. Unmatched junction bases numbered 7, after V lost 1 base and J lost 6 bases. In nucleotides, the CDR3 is TGCGCCAGCAGCTTGTTGGGCGGGAGTAGCGAGCAGTACTTC. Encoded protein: CASSLLGGSSEQYF.

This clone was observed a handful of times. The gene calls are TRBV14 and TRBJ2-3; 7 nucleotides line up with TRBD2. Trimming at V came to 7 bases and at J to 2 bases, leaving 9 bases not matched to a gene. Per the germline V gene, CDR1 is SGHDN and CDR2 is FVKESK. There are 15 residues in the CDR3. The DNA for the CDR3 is TGTGCCAGCAACTTCAATAGCGGGCCCACAGATACGCAGTATTTT. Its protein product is CASNFNSGPTDTQYF.

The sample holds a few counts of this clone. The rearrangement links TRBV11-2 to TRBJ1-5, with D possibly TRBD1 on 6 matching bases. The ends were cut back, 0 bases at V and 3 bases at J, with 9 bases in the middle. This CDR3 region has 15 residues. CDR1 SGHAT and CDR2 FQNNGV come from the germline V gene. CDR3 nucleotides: TGTGCCAGCAGCTTAGAACAGGGATACAATCAGCCCCAGCATTTT. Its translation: CASSLEQGYNQPQHF.

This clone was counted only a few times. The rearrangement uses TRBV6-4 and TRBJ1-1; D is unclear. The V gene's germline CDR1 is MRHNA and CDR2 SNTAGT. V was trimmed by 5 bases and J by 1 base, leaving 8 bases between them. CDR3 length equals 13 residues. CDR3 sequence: CASSRTGNTEAFF. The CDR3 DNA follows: TGTGCCAGCAGTCGAACGGGGAACACTGAAGCTTTCTTT.

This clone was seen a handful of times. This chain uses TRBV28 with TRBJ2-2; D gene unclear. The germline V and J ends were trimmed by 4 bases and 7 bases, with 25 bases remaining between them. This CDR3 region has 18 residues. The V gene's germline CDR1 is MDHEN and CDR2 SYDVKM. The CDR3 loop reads CASSSPDLLLPYGGELFF. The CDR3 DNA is TGTGCCAGCAGTTCTCCGGATCTCCTACTACCCTACGGCGGGGAGCTGTTTTTT.

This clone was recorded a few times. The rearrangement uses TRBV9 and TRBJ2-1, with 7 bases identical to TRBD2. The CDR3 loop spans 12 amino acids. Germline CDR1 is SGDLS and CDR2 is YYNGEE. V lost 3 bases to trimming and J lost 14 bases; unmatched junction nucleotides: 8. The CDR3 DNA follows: TGTGCCAGCAGCGCGGTAGGGACTACAAAGTTCTTC. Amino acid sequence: CASSAVGTTKFF.

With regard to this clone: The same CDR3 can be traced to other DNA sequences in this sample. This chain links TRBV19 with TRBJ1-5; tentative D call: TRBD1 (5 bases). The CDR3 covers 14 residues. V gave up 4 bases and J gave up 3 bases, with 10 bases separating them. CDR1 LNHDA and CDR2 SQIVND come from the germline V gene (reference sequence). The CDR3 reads CASSTQGDNQPQHF. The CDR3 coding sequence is TGTGCCAGTAGTACTCAGGGCGACAATCAGCCCCAGCATTTT.

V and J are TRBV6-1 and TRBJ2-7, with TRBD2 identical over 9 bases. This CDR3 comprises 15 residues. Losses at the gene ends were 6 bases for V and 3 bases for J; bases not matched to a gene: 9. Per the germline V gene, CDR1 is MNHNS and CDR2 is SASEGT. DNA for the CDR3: TGTGCCAGCAGGGGGGCGGATAGCGGGAGCTACGAGCAGTACTTC. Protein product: CASRGADSGSYEQYF.

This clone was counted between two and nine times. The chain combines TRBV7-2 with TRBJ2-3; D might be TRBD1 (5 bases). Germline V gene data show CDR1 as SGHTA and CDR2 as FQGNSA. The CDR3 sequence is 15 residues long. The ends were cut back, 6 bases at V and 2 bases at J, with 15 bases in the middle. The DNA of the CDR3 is TGTGCCAGCAGTCTGGGGCTCGTGGCCACAGATACGCAGTATTTT. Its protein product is CASSLGLVATDTQYF.

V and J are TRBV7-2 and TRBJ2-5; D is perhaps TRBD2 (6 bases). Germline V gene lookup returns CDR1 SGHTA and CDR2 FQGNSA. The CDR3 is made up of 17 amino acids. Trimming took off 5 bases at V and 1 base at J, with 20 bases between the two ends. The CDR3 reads CASSQDGLAQPQETQYF. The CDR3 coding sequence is TGTGCCAGCAGCCAAGATGGCCTAGCGCAGCCCCAAGAGACCCAGTACTTC.

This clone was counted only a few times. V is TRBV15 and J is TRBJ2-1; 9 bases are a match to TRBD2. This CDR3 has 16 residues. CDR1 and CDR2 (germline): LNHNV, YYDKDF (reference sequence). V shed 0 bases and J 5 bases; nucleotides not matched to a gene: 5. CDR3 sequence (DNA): TGTGCCACCAGCAGAGAGGCGGGAGGGCCCGACAATGAGCAGTTCTTC. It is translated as CATSREAGGPDNEQFF.

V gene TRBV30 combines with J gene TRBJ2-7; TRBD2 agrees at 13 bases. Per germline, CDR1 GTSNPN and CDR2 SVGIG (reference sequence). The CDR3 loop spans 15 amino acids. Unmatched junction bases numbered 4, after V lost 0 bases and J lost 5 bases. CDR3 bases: TGTGCCTGGAGTGTTGGACTAGCGGGGGTAAACGAGCAGTACTTC. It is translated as CAWSVGLAGVNEQYF.

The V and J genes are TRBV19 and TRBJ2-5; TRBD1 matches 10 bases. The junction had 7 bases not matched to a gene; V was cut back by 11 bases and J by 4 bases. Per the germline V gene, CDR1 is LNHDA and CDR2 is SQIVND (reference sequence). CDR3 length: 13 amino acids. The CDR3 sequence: CASTGTGVETQYF. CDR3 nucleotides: TGTGCCTCAACCGGGACAGGGGTAGAGACCCAGTACTTC.

CDR3: CASSQWSGGLQETQYF. CDR3 coding DNA: TGTGCCAGCAGTCAATGGTCGGGAGGGTTACAAGAGACCCAGTACTTC. V usage is TRBV7-2 and J usage is TRBJ2-5; TRBD2 matches 8 bases. With 6 bases clipped from V and 2 bases from J, the junction kept 11 bases outside the gene matches. The CDR3 runs to 16 residues. From germline, CDR1 is SGHTA and CDR2 FQGNSA. The full variable domain, rest sourced from reference TRBV7-2 and TRBJ2-5, is GAGVSQSPSNKVTEKGKDVELRCDPISGHTALYWYRQSLGQGLEFLIYFQGNSAPDKSGLPSDRFSAERTGGSVSTLTIQRTQQEDSAVYLCASSQWSGGLQETQYFGPGTRLLVL.

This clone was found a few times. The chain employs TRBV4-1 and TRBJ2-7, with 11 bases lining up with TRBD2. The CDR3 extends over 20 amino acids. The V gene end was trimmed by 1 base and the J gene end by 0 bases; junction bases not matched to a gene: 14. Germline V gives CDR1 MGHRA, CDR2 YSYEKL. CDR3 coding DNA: TGCGCCAGCAGCCAAGGGGCTGGACTAGCGGGCCGGGGGAGCTCCTACGAGCAGTACTTC. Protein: CASSQGAGLAGRGSSYEQYF.

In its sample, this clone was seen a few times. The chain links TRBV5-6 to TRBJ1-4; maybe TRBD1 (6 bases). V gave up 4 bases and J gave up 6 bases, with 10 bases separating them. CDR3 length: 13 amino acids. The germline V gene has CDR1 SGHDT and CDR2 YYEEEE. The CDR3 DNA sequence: TGTGCCAGCAGCGTGGGGGCCTATGAAAAACTGTTTTTT. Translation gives CASSVGAYEKLFF.

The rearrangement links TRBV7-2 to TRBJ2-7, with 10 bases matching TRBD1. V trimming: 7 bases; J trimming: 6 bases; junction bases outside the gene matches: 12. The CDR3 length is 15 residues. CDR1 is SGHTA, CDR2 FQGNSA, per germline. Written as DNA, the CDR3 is TGTGCCAGCAACTGGAAGGGACAGGGGTTCGGCGAGCAGTACTTC. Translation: CASNWKGQGFGEQYF.

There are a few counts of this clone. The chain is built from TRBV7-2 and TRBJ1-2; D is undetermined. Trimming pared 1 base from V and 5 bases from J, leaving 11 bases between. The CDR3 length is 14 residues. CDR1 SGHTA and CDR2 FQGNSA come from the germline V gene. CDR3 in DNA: TGTGCCAGCAGCTTAGGAGGAAGCAAGTATGGCTACACCTTC. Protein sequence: CASSLGGSKYGYTF. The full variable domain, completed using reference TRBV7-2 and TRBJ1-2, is GAGVSQSPSNKVTEKGKDVELRCDPISGHTALYWYRQSLGQGLEFLIYFQGNSAPDKSGLPSDRFSAERTGGSVSTLTIQRTQQEDSAVYLCASSLGGSKYGYTFGSGTRLTVV.

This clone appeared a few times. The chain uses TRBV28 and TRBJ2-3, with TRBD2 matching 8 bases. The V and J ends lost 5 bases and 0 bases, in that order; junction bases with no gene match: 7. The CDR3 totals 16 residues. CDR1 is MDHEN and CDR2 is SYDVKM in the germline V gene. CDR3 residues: CASSGGASGSTDTQYF. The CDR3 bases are TGTGCCAGCAGTGGGGGGGCTAGCGGGAGCACAGATACGCAGTATTTT.

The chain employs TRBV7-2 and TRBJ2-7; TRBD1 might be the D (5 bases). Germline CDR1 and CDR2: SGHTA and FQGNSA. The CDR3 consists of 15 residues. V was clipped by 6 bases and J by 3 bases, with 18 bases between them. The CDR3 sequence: CASRISLQGGYEQYF. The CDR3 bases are TGTGCCAGCAGGATCTCCTTGCAGGGTGGCTACGAGCAGTACTTC.

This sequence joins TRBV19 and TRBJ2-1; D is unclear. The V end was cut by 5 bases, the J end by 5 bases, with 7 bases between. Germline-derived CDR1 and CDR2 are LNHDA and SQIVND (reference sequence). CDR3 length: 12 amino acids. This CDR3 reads CASSYSNNEQFF. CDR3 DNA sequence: TGTGCCAGTAGTTACAGCAACAATGAGCAGTTCTTC.

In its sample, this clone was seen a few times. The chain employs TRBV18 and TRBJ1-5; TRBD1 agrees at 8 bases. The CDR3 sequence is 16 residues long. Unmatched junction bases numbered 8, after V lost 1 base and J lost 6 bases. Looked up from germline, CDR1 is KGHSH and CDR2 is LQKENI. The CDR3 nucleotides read TGTGCCAGCTCACCACTTACCAGGGGGCGAGCTCAGCCCCAGCATTTT. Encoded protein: CASSPLTRGRAQPQHF.

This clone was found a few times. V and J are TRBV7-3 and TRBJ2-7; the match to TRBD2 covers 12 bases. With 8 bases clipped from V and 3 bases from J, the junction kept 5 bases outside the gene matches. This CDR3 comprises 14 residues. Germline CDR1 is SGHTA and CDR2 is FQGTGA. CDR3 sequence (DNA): TGTGCCAGCGGTTGGACTAGCGGGATCTACGAGCAGTACTTC. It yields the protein CASGWTSGIYEQYF.

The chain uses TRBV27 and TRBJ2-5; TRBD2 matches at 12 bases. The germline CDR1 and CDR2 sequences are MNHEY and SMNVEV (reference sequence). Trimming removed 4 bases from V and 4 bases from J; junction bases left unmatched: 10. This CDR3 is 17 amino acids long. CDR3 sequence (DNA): TGTGCCAGCAGTTCCCTGCGACTAGCGGGAGAAGGAGAGACCCAGTACTTC. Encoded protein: CASSSLRLAGEGETQYF.

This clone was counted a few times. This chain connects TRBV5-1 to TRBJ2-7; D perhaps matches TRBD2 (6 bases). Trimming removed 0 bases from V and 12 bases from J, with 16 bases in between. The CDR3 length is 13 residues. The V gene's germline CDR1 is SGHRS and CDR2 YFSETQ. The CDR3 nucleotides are TGCGCCAGCAGCTTGGTGGCTAGCGAGCCACCGTACTTC. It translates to CASSLVASEPPYF.